The next 8 T cell receptor beta chains were all read from a single sample in a study of T cells in Graves' hyperthyroidism and ophthalmopathy. The investigators amplified TCR beta CDR3 regions from RNA transcripts. When the TCR CDR3 underwent first-round RT-PCR, the HTBI primer set was used. TCRdb fed the multiplex PCR reads into MiXCR, producing one record per CDR3 protein. Of roughly 570,000 distinct CDR3 sequences detected, under 60% appear once; the ten largest clones hold about 8.3%. What was sequenced was peripheral blood or thyroid tissue (not recorded which). All receptors come from a woman between 18 and 29 years old with Graves' hyperthyroidism.

This chain joins TRBV29-1 and TRBJ1-5, with no clear D. Germline V lookup: CDR1 SQVTM, CDR2 ANQGSEA. CDR3 size: 13 residues. V dropped 6 bases and J dropped 6 bases, with 15 bases sitting between them. CDR3: CSVRGGIGQPQHF. For the CDR3, the DNA is TGCAGCGTACGAGGCGGGATAGGTCAGCCCCAGCATTTT. Using reference TRBV29-1 and TRBJ1-5 for the parts outside the CDR3, the full variable domain is SAVISQKPSRDICQRGTSLTIQCQVDSQVTMMFWYRQQPGQSLTLIATANQGSEATYESGFVIDKFPISRPNLTFSTLTVSNMSPEDSSIYLCSVRGGIGQPQHFGDGTRLSIL.

This clonotype has just a few counts. The chain is built from TRBV10-3 and TRBJ1-2; the D is unclear. The CDR3 consists of 13 residues. Germline V CDR1 and CDR2: ENHRY, SYGVKD. Trimming shortened V by 0 bases and J by 12 bases, and 14 bases separated the two germline ends. This chain's CDR3 is CAISESGIAWHTF. The CDR3 DNA is TGTGCCATCAGTGAGTCGGGGATAGCCTGGCACACCTTC.

This clonotype was found many times. The chain joins TRBV12-3 or TRBV12-4 to TRBJ1-1, with 7 bases that match TRBD1. Germline trimming cut 6 bases from V and 0 bases from J; bases unmatched to any gene: 7. This CDR3 contains 15 residues. CDR3 sequence: CASSPQGVLNTEAFF. The DNA of the CDR3 is TGTGCCAGCAGCCCGCAGGGGGTCCTGAACACTGAAGCTTTCTTT.

Turning to this clonotype: A read error may produce the germline difference seen at one junction end. The chain recombines TRBV9 with TRBJ2-7; 14 nucleotides match TRBD2. In germline, CDR1 is SGDLS, CDR2 YYNGEE. The CDR3 extends over 18 amino acids. CDR3 coding DNA: TGCGCCAGCAGCTTGGTGCTCGGACTAGCGGGAGGTACCTACGAGCAGTACTTC. Its translation is CASSLVLGLAGGTYEQYF.

The table lists this clonotype with a few counts. This chain links TRBV7-9 with TRBJ2-5; 9 bases line up with TRBD1. Germline lookup yields CDR1 SEHNR and CDR2 FQNEAQ (reference sequence). Trimming removed 5 bases from V and 1 base from J; junction bases left unmatched: 17. CDR3 length: 19 amino acids. CDR3 bases: TGTGCCAGCAGCGATCATACTACCCGGGACAGGGTCTTCCAAGAGACCCAGTACTTC. It is translated as CASSDHTTRDRVFQETQYF.

CDR3 loop: CSPGGPGYEQYF. The CDR3 region has the DNA TGCAGCCCCGGGGGCCCAGGCTACGAGCAGTACTTC. The chain recombines TRBV29-1 with TRBJ2-7; D assignment may be TRBD1 or TRBD2 (6 bases each). The CDR3 covers 12 residues. The V gene lost 8 bases and the J gene lost 3 bases, with 14 bases spanning the gap. Germline values: CDR1 SQVTM, CDR2 ANQGSEA.

This clonotype has a count of ten or more. This may be a read error, as it is one base from a much larger clone. This chain links TRBV7-8 with TRBJ2-7; 10 bases line up with TRBD2. Germline values: CDR1 SGHVS, CDR2 FQNEAQ. The V gene end was trimmed by 5 bases and the J gene end by 3 bases; junction bases not matched to a gene: 7. The CDR3 totals 15 residues. The CDR3 nucleotides read TGTGCCAGCAGCCGGGGGGCTAGCGGGAGCTACGAGCAGTACTTC. It is translated as CASSRGASGSYEQYF.

V is TRBV30 and J is TRBJ1-2, with D unclear. The CDR3 sequence is 15 residues long. Germline lookup yields CDR1 GTSNPN and CDR2 SVGIG (reference sequence). Trimming removed 0 bases at V and 2 bases at J, with 13 bases between. CDR3 loop: CAWSVQIKYNYGYTF. CDR3 in DNA: TGTGCCTGGAGTGTGCAGATAAAGTACAACTATGGCTACACCTTC.